Listed here are 29 T cell receptor beta chains from one sample, sequenced in a study of T cell repertoires in cytomegalovirus infection. Their cognate antigens are unknown. Via MiXCR, TCRdb re-called the reads, giving one row per CDR3 protein. The sample has some 920,000 distinct CDR3 sequences, around 32% seen once; the top ten hold over 10%. The sequences come from cultured CD8+ T cells from PBMCs, collected from culture after CMV antigen stimulation. All receptors derive from a human donor in good health (CMV status not recorded). Some clones in this sample may be carry-over from other donors' samples.

This clonotype was counted a few times. This chain links TRBV19 with TRBJ2-7, with 7 bases lining up with TRBD2. Per germline, CDR1 LNHDA and CDR2 SQIVND (reference sequence). The ends lost 3 bases at V and 3 bases at J; junction bases unmatched: 5. The CDR3 has 14 amino acids. CDR3 coding DNA: TGTGCCAGTAGTATCAGCGGGACCGTCTACGAGCAGTACTTC. Encoded protein: CASSISGTVYEQYF. The variable domain in full, with the rest retrieved from reference TRBV19 and TRBJ2-7, is DGGITQSPKYLFRKEGQNVTLSCEQNLNHDAMYWYRQDPGQGLRLIYYSQIVNDFQKGDIAEGYSVSREKKESFPLTVTSAQKNPTAFYLCASSISGTVYEQYFGPGTRLTVT.

This clonotype has more than one count but fewer than ten. V usage is TRBV7-2 and J usage is TRBJ1-2, with TRBD1 matching 8 bases. Germline trimming cut 4 bases from V and 8 bases from J; bases unmatched to any gene: 12. The CDR3 loop spans 15 amino acids. The germline V gene has CDR1 SGHTA and CDR2 FQGNSA. DNA of the CDR3: TGTGCCAGCAGCTCCCGGGACAGGACCAGCATCGGCTACACCTTC. Translation: CASSSRDRTSIGYTF.

This clonotype was found a few times. CDR3 residues: CASTLYSDGTEAFF. Written as DNA, the CDR3 is TGTGCCAGCACTCTTTACAGTGACGGGACTGAAGCTTTCTTT. The chain is built from TRBV6-2 or TRBV6-3 and TRBJ1-1; D not resolved. Germline CDR1 and CDR2: MNHEY and SVGEGT. The CDR3 length is 14 residues. V lost 7 bases, J lost 5 bases, and 17 bases lay in between.

This clonotype was seen more than once but under ten times. The V and J genes are TRBV27 and TRBJ2-6, with 7 bases identical to TRBD1. Germline V gene lookup returns CDR1 MNHEY and CDR2 SMNVEV (reference sequence). J lost 0 bases, V lost 2 bases, and 7 bases had no gene match. This CDR3 has 18 residues. Written as DNA, the CDR3 is TGTGCCAGCAGTTTAATGACAGGGATGAGCTCTGGGGCCAACGTCCTGACTTTC. It translates to CASSLMTGMSSGANVLTF.

This clonotype has just a few counts. This rearrangement joins TRBV7-6 to TRBJ2-1, with 9 bases fitting TRBD1. This CDR3 comprises 14 residues. CDR1 and CDR2 from the germline V gene are SGHVS and FNYEAQ. V shed 5 bases and J 6 bases; nucleotides not matched to a gene: 5. CDR3 nucleotide sequence: TGTGCCAGCAGCCTCCAGACAGGGGGCAATGAGCAGTTCTTC. Protein: CASSLQTGGNEQFF.

This sequence joins TRBV7-9 and TRBJ2-7, with 7 positions matching TRBD1. The CDR3 totals 15 residues. From germline, CDR1 is SEHNR and CDR2 FQNEAQ (reference sequence). Trimming at V came to 1 base and at J to 3 bases, leaving 6 bases not matched to a gene. The CDR3 nucleotides read TGTGCCAGCAGCTTAGTAGGGGGCGAAAACTACGAGCAGTACGTC. It yields the protein CASSLVGGENYEQYV.

The chain joins TRBV19 to TRBJ2-3; 8 bases agree with TRBD1. The junction had 8 bases not matched to a gene; V was cut back by 6 bases and J by 0 bases. From germline, CDR1 is LNHDA and CDR2 SQIVND (reference sequence). CDR3 length: 16 residues. CDR3 loop: CASRTPGTGSTDTQYF. The CDR3 DNA reads as TGTGCCAGTAGAACTCCCGGGACAGGTAGCACAGATACGCAGTATTTT. The complete variable domain, with remaining parts taken from reference TRBV19 and TRBJ2-3, reads DGGITQSPKYLFRKEGQNVTLSCEQNLNHDAMYWYRQDPGQGLRLIYYSQIVNDFQKGDIAEGYSVSREKKESFPLTVTSAQKNPTAFYLCASRTPGTGSTDTQYFGPGTRLTVL.

This clonotype was detected a few times. V usage is TRBV4-2 and J usage is TRBJ2-7; 7 bases are shared with TRBD1. The ends lost 0 bases at V and 2 bases at J; junction bases unmatched: 1. Germline assignment: CDR1 LGHNA and CDR2 YNFKEQ. This CDR3 region has 14 residues. CDR3 residues: CASSQEGQTYEQYF. The CDR3 DNA sequence: TGTGCCAGCAGCCAAGAGGGACAGACCTACGAGCAGTACTTC.

This clonotype was recorded a few times. This sequence joins TRBV29-1 and TRBJ1-3; the D gene is possibly TRBD1 (5 bases). V dropped 4 bases and J dropped 1 base, with 14 bases sitting between them. The CDR3 runs 15 residues. Germline assignment: CDR1 SQVTM and CDR2 ANQGSEA. CDR3 sequence (DNA): TGCAGCGTTGGGCTCCCTCAGGGTTCTGGAAACACCATATATTTT. The encoded protein is CSVGLPQGSGNTIYF.

This clonotype was seen more than once but under ten times. The CDR3 DNA follows: TGCAGCGTTGATATCGGGGACTCCTACGAGCAGTACTTC. This gives the protein CSVDIGDSYEQYF. The gene calls are TRBV29-1 and TRBJ2-7, with D tentatively TRBD2 (5 bases). Germline V gene lookup returns CDR1 SQVTM and CDR2 ANQGSEA. Trimming stripped 3 bases from V and 0 bases from J, with 9 bases between. The CDR3 loop spans 13 amino acids.

The genes are TRBV7-2 and TRBJ2-1, with 9 bases aligning to TRBD2. This CDR3 spans 15 amino acids. The germline CDR1 and CDR2 sequences are SGHTA and FQGNSA. The V segment lost 5 bases and the J segment 3 bases; nucleotides outside the gene matches: 5. CDR3 DNA: TGTGCCAGCAGCACAGCGGGGGGAAACTACAATGAGCAGTTCTTC. Translating it yields CASSTAGGNYNEQFF.

This clonotype has at least ten counts. The CDR3 DNA reads as TGTGCCATCAGTGAAGGGGAATCCTACGAGCAGTACTTC. Translation gives CAISEGESYEQYF. This chain joins TRBV10-3 and TRBJ2-7; perhaps TRBD1 as D (5 bases). Per the germline V gene, CDR1 is ENHRY and CDR2 is SYGVKD. The CDR3 runs to 13 residues. Trimming removed 3 bases at V and 1 base at J, with 7 bases between.

Points on this clonotype: A much bigger clone sits one base away, suggesting this may be a read error. The chain has TRBV12-3 or TRBV12-4 and TRBJ1-5; D gene uncertain. This CDR3 has 14 residues. Trimming left V 5 bases short and J 2 bases short, with 10 bases between. CDR3 coding DNA: TGTGCCAGCAGTCAAGACGACGGCAATCAGCCCCAGCATTTT. This codes for CASSQDDGNQPQHF.

This clonotype was seen more than once but under ten times. V gene TRBV2 combines with J gene TRBJ1-5; D is unresolved. From germline, CDR1 is SNHLY and CDR2 FYNNEI. This CDR3 has 18 residues. Trimming pared 1 base from V and 0 bases from J, leaving 16 bases between. The CDR3 nucleotides read TGTGCCAGCAGTGAAGAGGAGATCCCAGGTCCTAGCAATCAGCCCCAGCATTTT. It codes for CASSEEEIPGPSNQPQHF.

The rearrangement uses TRBV6-1 and TRBJ1-4, with unresolved D. The CDR3 loop spans 16 amino acids. V was shortened by 5 bases and J by 0 bases, with 13 bases between the two germline ends. Germline V gene data show CDR1 as MNHNS and CDR2 as SASEGT. The CDR3, as DNA: TGTGCCAGCAGTTTTATCTCCGCTCCAACTAATGAAAAACTGTTTTTT. It encodes CASSFISAPTNEKLFF.

The genes are TRBV7-6 and TRBJ2-7, with TRBD2 matching over 8 bases. CDR3 length: 15 amino acids. The trim removed 3 bases at V and 7 bases at J, leaving 11 bases unmatched. CDR1 and CDR2 (germline): SGHVS, FNYEAQ. CDR3: CASSFDGGVGEEQYF. The DNA of the CDR3 is TGTGCCAGCAGCTTTGACGGGGGGGTCGGTGAGGAGCAGTACTTC. Full variable domain (missing parts from reference TRBV7-6 and TRBJ2-7): GAGVSQSPRYKVTKRGQDVALRCDPISGHVSLYWYRQALGQGPEFLTYFNYEAQQDKSGLPNDRFSAERPEGSISTLTIQRTEQRDSAMYRCASSFDGGVGEEQYFGPGTRLTVT.

The chain combines TRBV2 with TRBJ2-7, with 10 bases matching TRBD1. This CDR3 region has 15 residues. Germline CDR1 and CDR2: SNHLY and FYNNEI. CDR3 in DNA: TGTGCCAGCAGTGAAGCGCTTGGGACAGGGGCCGAGCGGTACGTC. It specifies CASSEALGTGAERYV.

The rearrangement joins TRBV4-3 to TRBJ2-1, with a tentative D call TRBD1 (6 bases). Trimming stripped 1 base from V and 6 bases from J, with 10 bases between. This CDR3 is 14 amino acids long. CDR1 LGHNA and CDR2 YSLEER come from the germline V gene. The CDR3, as DNA: TGCGCCAGCAGCCAAGCTGCGGACAGCAATGAGCAGTTCTTC. It yields the protein CASSQAADSNEQFF.

This clonotype was detected only a few times. The J gene is TRBJ1-2, the V gene TRBV20-1, with unresolved D. The germline gives CDR1 DFQATT, CDR2 SNEGSKA (reference sequence). V lost 4 bases, J lost 2 bases, and 17 bases lay in between. CDR3 length: 15 amino acids. The DNA for the CDR3 is TGCAGTGCTACAGGAGAGAACTCCCTAAACTATGGCTACACCTTC. Its translation: CSATGENSLNYGYTF.

The chain links TRBV2 to TRBJ2-7; 11 bases are a match to TRBD1. V lost 1 base and J lost 4; bases outside the gene matches: 3. Per germline, CDR1 SNHLY and CDR2 FYNNEI. The CDR3 length is 15 residues. The CDR3 loop is CASSEGTGGGYEQYF. CDR3 in DNA: TGTGCCAGCAGTGAAGGGACAGGGGGCGGTTACGAGCAGTACTTC.

The chain is built from TRBV15 and TRBJ1-2; a weak D match, TRBD1 (6 bases). Germline V gives CDR1 LNHNV, CDR2 YYDKDF (reference sequence). V was trimmed by 5 bases and J by 2 bases, leaving 12 bases between them. The CDR3 runs 14 residues. The CDR3 DNA is TGTGCCACCAGCTCAGGACAGACAAACTATGGCTACACCTTC. Translation gives CATSSGQTNYGYTF. Full variable domain (outside the CDR3, taken from reference TRBV15 and TRBJ1-2): DAMVIQNPRYQVTQFGKPVTLSCSQTLNHNVMYWYQQKSSQAPKLLFHYYDKDFNNEADTPDNFQSRRPNTSFCFLDIRSPGLGDTAMYLCATSSGQTNYGYTFGSGTRLTVV.

This chain connects TRBV2 to TRBJ2-6, with a possible D match to TRBD1 (5 bases). This CDR3 region has 16 residues. Germline V CDR1 and CDR2: SNHLY, FYNNEI. The germline V and J ends were trimmed by 6 bases and 0 bases, with 12 bases remaining between them. CDR3 sequence (DNA): TGTGCCAGCAGAAGGGGCATCCACTCTGGGGCCAACGTCCTGACTTTC. Translated, it gives CASRRGIHSGANVLTF.

The chain uses TRBV18 and TRBJ1-6; D uncertain. The germline V gene has CDR1 KGHSH and CDR2 LQKENI. The CDR3 is 14 residues long. V lost 4 bases to trimming and J lost 10 bases, with 14 bases between them. Here the CDR3 DNA reads TGTGCCAGCTCACGGAACAAGGAAAACTCACCCCTCCACTTT. Protein product: CASSRNKENSPLHF. Full variable domain (rest looked up from reference TRBV18 and TRBJ1-6): NAGVMQNPRHLVRRRGQEARLRCSPMKGHSHVYWYRQLPEEGLKFMVYLQKENIIDESGMPKERFSAEFPKEGPSILRIQQVVRGDSAAYFCASSRNKENSPLHFGNGTRLTVT.

This rearrangement joins TRBV12-5 to TRBJ2-1; TRBD1 agrees at 7 bases. The CDR3 consists of 21 residues. CDR1 and CDR2 (germline): LGHNT, FRNRAP. J lost 10 bases, V lost 1 base, and 28 bases had no gene match. CDR3 bases: TGTGCTAGTGGTTTGGGTGGACCAACCGGGACAGACCTCTCTGAGGGGCCCGAGCAGTTCTTC. It codes for CASGLGGPTGTDLSEGPEQFF.

The chain joins TRBV9 to TRBJ2-3; D remains unclear. CDR1 is SGDLS, CDR2 YYNGEE, per germline. The V end was cut by 1 base, the J end by 6 bases, with 18 bases between. CDR3 length equals 16 residues. CDR3 in DNA: TGTGCCAGCAGCGTAACGGATCGACGGGTCATGGATACGCAGTATTTT. Translated, it gives CASSVTDRRVMDTQYF.

The sample holds many counts of this clonotype. The chain joins TRBV6-1 to TRBJ2-5; tentatively, D is TRBD1 (6 bases). CDR1 is MNHNS and CDR2 is SASEGT in the germline V gene. The CDR3 has 16 residues. Between the trimmed V and J ends, which lost 2 bases and 1 base, there was a span of 14 bases. CDR3 coding DNA: TGTGCCAGCAGTGAATGGGTGGGGACACCCCAAGAGACCCAGTACTTC. Translated: CASSEWVGTPQETQYF.

This chain links TRBV7-9 with TRBJ1-4; D unclear. Looked up from germline, CDR1 is SEHNR and CDR2 is FQNEAQ (reference sequence). V lost 2 bases and J 6 bases, leaving 10 bases between the germline ends. The length of the CDR3 is 14 residues. The CDR3 coding sequence is TGTGCCAGCAGCTTAATTGGACTGGATGAAAAACTGTTTTTT. It codes for CASSLIGLDEKLFF. The entire variable domain, with the rest obtained from reference TRBV7-9 and TRBJ1-4, is as follows: DTGVSQNPRHKITKRGQNVTFRCDPISEHNRLYWYRQTLGQGPEFLTYFQNEAQLEKSRLLSDRFSAERPKGSFSTLEIQRTEQGDSAMYLCASSLIGLDEKLFFGSGTQLSVL.

V is TRBV6-1 and J is TRBJ1-1; D gene uncertain. The CDR3 contains 14 residues. CDR1 is MNHNS and CDR2 is SASEGT in the germline V gene. The V end was cut by 2 bases, the J end by 2 bases, with 9 bases between. The CDR3 loop reads CASSELGYNTEAFF. CDR3 sequence (DNA): TGTGCCAGCAGTGAACTGGGGTATAACACTGAAGCTTTCTTT.

The chain joins TRBV7-8 to TRBJ2-7, with D maybe TRBD2 (6 bases). V gave up 2 bases and J gave up 4 bases, with 21 bases separating them. Germline loops: CDR1 SGHVS, CDR2 FQNEAQ. This CDR3 spans 17 amino acids. CDR3 DNA: TGTGCCAGCAGCTTATTGAGGGTCGGTGCCGGGGGATACGAGCAGTACTTC. Translation: CASSLLRVGAGGYEQYF.